This section outlines one TCR beta chain sequence together with its context. Its target is unknown. The source of the sample is a study of immune evolution from preneoplasia to lung adenocarcinoma. Study information: HLA loss of heterozygosity: under 7.5% AIS, over 12% MIA, about 32% ADC, none AAH.

Patients had resection in Japan or China between about 2014 and 2018. This table comes from immunoSEQ multiplex PCR, and its TCRdb copy is limited to in-frame clones, with some not included. The table lists about 4,000 clones, about 85% of them singletons. Study-wide points: Later-stage lesions seemingly showed higher T cell density and diversity than normal lung. T cell clonality was higher in KRAS-mutant than EGFR-mutant or wild-type nodules.

CDR1 and CDR2 from the germline V gene are SEHNR and FQNEAQ (reference sequence). CDR3 length equals 15 residues. J was trimmed by 2 bases and V by 1 base; bases with no gene match: 1. This receptor was identified in a donor older than 65 with lung adenocarcinoma. The J gene is TRBJ1-3, the V gene TRBV7-9; 8 bases match TRBD1. Input material: FFPE minimally invasive lung adenocarcinoma tissue. For the CDR3, the DNA is TGTGCCAGCAGCTTAGGGACAGGGCCTGGAAACACCATATATTTT. Its protein is CASSLGTGPGNTIYF.